This entry describes one T cell receptor beta chain. The antigen is unknown. The CDR3 has 15 residues. From germline, CDR1 is KGHSH and CDR2 LQKENI. V was cut by 5 bases and J by 1 base, with 11 bases left in between. Use of 60 Vbeta and 13 Jbeta primers characterized the PCR. Method: immunoSEQ multiplex PCR; TCRdb's copy keeps in-frame clones and lacks some. Of roughly 100,000 clones in the sample, 82% were seen once. This sample is part of a study of cytomegalovirus exposure and HLA in healthy donors. Whole-study context: Membership in the Caucasian-associated ancestry cluster was found for around four fifths of almost 400 genotyped donors. Study conclusions and caveats: In vitro checks showed that a few CMV-associated chains really do target CMV antigens. A later analysis linked a missense DCLRE1C variant to TCR beta V- and J-gene trimming.

This clonotype originated in a man younger than 40 in good health and CMV-seropositive. Sequenced input: PBMCs. The chain links TRBV18 to TRBJ2-2; maybe TRBD2 (6 bases). The CDR3 DNA follows: TGTGCCAGCTCAGCCCGCGGGGAGAACACCGGGGAGCTGTTTTTT. This encodes CASSARGENTGELFF.